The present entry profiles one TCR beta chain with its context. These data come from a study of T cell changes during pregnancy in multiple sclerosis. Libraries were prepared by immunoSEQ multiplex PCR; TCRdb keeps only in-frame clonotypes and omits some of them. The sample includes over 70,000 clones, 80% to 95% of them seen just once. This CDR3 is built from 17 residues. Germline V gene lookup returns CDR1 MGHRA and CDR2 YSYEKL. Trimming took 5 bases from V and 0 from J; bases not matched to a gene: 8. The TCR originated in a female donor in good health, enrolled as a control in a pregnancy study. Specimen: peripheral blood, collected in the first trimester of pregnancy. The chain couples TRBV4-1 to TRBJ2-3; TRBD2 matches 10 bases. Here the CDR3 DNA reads TGCGCCAGCAGCAAACGGACTAGCGGCCATAGCACAGATACGCAGTATTTT. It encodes CASSKRTSGHSTDTQYF.